What follows are 13 T cell receptor beta chains derived from one specimen sequenced in a study of control samples from healthy donors and cancer patients (dated by TCRdb to the early 2020s). To prepare the library, the immunoSEQ multiplex PCR assay was applied. TCRdb stores this immuneACCESS table with in-frame sequences only. Part of the clones is absent; in the studies checked, under half of the shortfall reflects unresolved V genes, and no reason is known for the rest. For this sample there are tens of thousands of clones; just under 85% appear just once. Clones ranked in the top ten supply 15% to 20% of the sample. Sequenced sample: blood. The receptors come from a man aged 25-40 years in good health.

The chain recombines TRBV6-5 with TRBJ1-2; D might be TRBD1 (5 bases). The V gene's germline CDR1 is MNHEY and CDR2 SVGAGI. The CDR3 runs 14 residues. V lost 2 bases and J lost 7, with 14 bases in between. CDR3: CASSYEGKIGGYTF. The CDR3 DNA reads as TGTGCCAGCAGTTACGAGGGGAAAATTGGTGGCTACACCTTC.

The rearrangement uses TRBV25-1 and TRBJ2-7; 8 bases map to TRBD1. CDR3 length: 17 residues. The V gene's germline CDR1 is MGHDK and CDR2 SYGVNS. J was trimmed by 2 bases and V by 5 bases; bases with no gene match: 14. The CDR3 loop reads CASSPGQGNLATYEQYF. Written as DNA, the CDR3 is TGTGCCAGCAGTCCCGGACAGGGTAATTTGGCTACCTACGAGCAGTACTTC.

This clone was counted between two and nine times. The V call is TRBV28, the J call TRBJ1-2; perhaps TRBD1 as D (6 bases). CDR1 and CDR2 (germline): MDHEN, SYDVKM. The CDR3 is 13 residues long. V gave up 7 bases and J gave up 13 bases, with 22 bases separating them. The CDR3 protein is CASTKTEGVPATF. The CDR3 DNA reads TGTGCCAGCACCAAGACCGAGGGGGTCCCCGCCACCTTC.

The CDR3 protein is CASSRRGNSEAFF. CDR3 in DNA: TGTGCCAGCAGCCGAAGGGGCAACTCTGAAGCTTTCTTT. The gene calls are TRBV3-1 (or the pseudogene TRBV3-2) and TRBJ1-1, with D maybe TRBD1 (5 bases). This CDR3 is built from 13 residues. The germline CDR1 and CDR2 sequences are LGHDT and YNNKEL (reference sequence). The V and J ends lost 4 bases and 6 bases respectively, with 12 bases between them.

J is TRBJ1-1 and V is TRBV7-9, with 7 bases fitting TRBD1. Germline V lookup: CDR1 SEHNR, CDR2 FQNEAQ (reference sequence). The CDR3 loop spans 14 amino acids. V was pared by 11 bases and J by 3 bases, with 12 bases of the junction left unmatched. The CDR3 protein is CAGGRDSTYTEAFF. The CDR3 nucleotides are TGTGCCGGTGGCCGGGACAGTACCTACACTGAAGCTTTCTTT.

The chain links TRBV5-4 to TRBJ1-1, with D unresolved. The CDR3 has 13 amino acids. Germline loops: CDR1 SGHNT, CDR2 YYREEE (reference sequence). With 2 bases removed from V and 0 bases from J, the gap between germline ends came to 5 bases. Written as DNA, the CDR3 is TGTGCCAGCAGCTTTAAGGTGAACACTGAAGCTTTCTTT. Its translation is CASSFKVNTEAFF.

The chain is built from TRBV30 and TRBJ2-2; D is uncertain. Germline V CDR1 and CDR2: GTSNPN, SVGIG (reference sequence). The CDR3 sequence is 15 residues long. V was trimmed by 0 bases and J by 5 bases, leaving 13 bases between them. The CDR3 DNA reads as TGTGCCTGGAGTGTAAAACAGTTGGGAACCGGGGAGCTGTTTTTT. Translation: CAWSVKQLGTGELFF. Looking up the rest from reference TRBV30 and TRBJ2-2 gives the full variable domain: SQTIHQWPATLVQPVGSPLSLECTVEGTSNPNLYWYRQAAGRGLQLLFYSVGIGQISSEVPQNLSASRPQDRQFILSSKKLLLSDSGFYLCAWSVKQLGTGELFFGEGSRLTVL.

The chain combines TRBV6-5 with TRBJ1-3, with D possibly TRBD1 on 6 matching bases. Trimming stripped 6 bases from V and 1 base from J, with 10 bases between. Germline-derived CDR1 and CDR2 are MNHEY and SVGAGI. This CDR3 is built from 14 residues. The CDR3: CASRQQGSGNTIYF. CDR3 DNA sequence: TGTGCCAGCAGGCAACAGGGTTCTGGAAACACCATATATTTT.

The genes are TRBV6-6 and TRBJ2-3; 15 nucleotides line up with TRBD2. CDR1 is MNHNY, CDR2 SVGAGI, per germline (reference sequence). CDR3 length: 18 amino acids. J was trimmed by 0 bases and V by 5 bases; bases with no gene match: 6. The CDR3 protein is CASSRGTSGGHSTDTQYF. The CDR3 DNA follows: TGTGCCAGCAGTCGAGGGACTAGCGGGGGGCATAGCACAGATACGCAGTATTTT.

The rearrangement uses TRBV30 and TRBJ1-6, with a tentative D call TRBD1 (6 bases). Trimming removed 6 bases from V and 2 bases from J, with 11 bases in between. Germline V gene sequence: CDR1 GTSNPN, CDR2 SVGIG (reference sequence). There are 14 residues in the CDR3. The CDR3 loop is CACKQGTYNSPLHF. In nucleotides, the CDR3 is TGTGCCTGTAAACAGGGCACCTATAATTCACCCCTCCACTTT.

This rearrangement joins TRBV12-3 or TRBV12-4 to TRBJ1-1, with a possible D match to TRBD1 (6 bases). Trimming shortened V by 5 bases and J by 5 bases, and 12 bases separated the two germline ends. This CDR3 has 13 amino acids. The CDR3, as DNA: TGTGCCAGCAGTACACAGGGATGGACTGAAGCTTTCTTT. This codes for CASSTQGWTEAFF.

J is TRBJ2-5 and V is TRBV7-6; no clear D. Trimming took off 4 bases at V and 5 bases at J, with 11 bases between the two ends. The CDR3 consists of 13 residues. Germline CDR1 SGHVS, CDR2 FNYEAQ. As DNA, the CDR3 is TGTGCCAGCAGCTCGGGCTCGAAGGAGACCCAGTACTTC. It specifies CASSSGSKETQYF.

This clone was seen a single time. The V gene is TRBV25-1, the J gene TRBJ1-1; D may be TRBD1 (5 bases). V lost 5 bases to trimming and J lost 6 bases, with 13 bases between them. The CDR3 extends over 13 amino acids. Germline-derived CDR1 and CDR2 are MGHDK and SYGVNS. CDR3 amino acids: CASSPPGLAEAFF. The CDR3 DNA is TGTGCCAGCAGTCCCCCGGGGCTGGCTGAAGCTTTCTTT. The whole variable domain, remainder taken from reference TRBV25-1 and TRBJ1-1, is EADIYQTPRYLVIGTGKKITLECSQTMGHDKMYWYQQDPGMELHLIHYSYGVNSTEKGDLSSESTVSRIRTEHFPLTLESARPSHTSQYLCASSPPGLAEAFFGQGTRLTVV.